These 18 T cell receptor beta chains came from one sample sequenced in a study of T cell changes during pregnancy in multiple sclerosis. Sequenced by immunoSEQ multiplex PCR; TCRdb stores in-frame clones only, minus some. Of fewer than 150,000 clones in the sample, 90% to 96% were seen once. The material sequenced was peripheral blood, taken after pregnancy. The receptors derive from a female donor with multiple sclerosis, enrolled in a pregnancy study.

The chain is built from TRBV6-5 and TRBJ2-5, with TRBD2 identical over 7 bases. The CDR3 consists of 16 residues. The germline gives CDR1 MNHEY, CDR2 SVGAGI. The trim removed 0 bases at V and 5 bases at J, leaving 9 bases unmatched. CDR3 sequence (DNA): TGTGCCAGCAGTTACTCTTGGGGGAGGGTTGCGGAGACCCAGTACTTC. This codes for CASSYSWGRVAETQYF.

CDR3 residues: CASSLRLAGGSDEQFF. The CDR3 bases are TGTGCCAGCAGCTTGCGGCTAGCGGGAGGTTCGGATGAGCAGTTCTTC. The J gene is TRBJ2-1, the V gene TRBV11-3; TRBD2 matches at 11 bases. V shed 3 bases, J shed 8 bases, and the junction held 9 bases outside the gene matches. The germline V gene encodes CDR1 SGHNT and CDR2 YENEEA. The CDR3 extends over 16 amino acids.

This chain links TRBV7-9 with TRBJ2-2, with 7 bases identical to TRBD2. The CDR3 has 16 amino acids. From germline, CDR1 is SEHNR and CDR2 FQNEAQ (reference sequence). V shed 3 bases and J 2 bases; nucleotides not matched to a gene: 6. The DNA of the CDR3 is TGTGCCAGCAGCTTGAGGGGAGGGCTAAACACCGGGGAGCTGTTTTTT. It specifies CASSLRGGLNTGELFF.

This clone was counted once. The genes are TRBV5-5 and TRBJ2-7, with D perhaps TRBD2 (7 bases). Germline-derived CDR1 and CDR2 are SGHKS and YYEKEE (reference sequence). CDR3 size: 15 residues. The V gene lost 2 bases and the J gene lost 6 bases, with 18 bases spanning the gap. The CDR3, as DNA: TGTGCCAGCAGCTTAGGTTGGTCCGGGGGGCGCGAGCAGTACTTC. Translating it yields CASSLGWSGGREQYF.

The chain uses TRBV6-5 and TRBJ1-1; D not resolved. Trimming took off 1 base at V and 2 bases at J, with 11 bases between the two ends. This CDR3 spans 15 amino acids. Looked up from germline, CDR1 is MNHEY and CDR2 is SVGAGI. CDR3 residues: CASSYYTSLNTEAFF. The CDR3 DNA sequence: TGTGCCAGCAGTTACTATACTTCCCTCAACACTGAAGCTTTCTTT.

The chain uses TRBV6-1 and TRBJ2-1; TRBD1 is a possible D gene (6 bases). Germline V gives CDR1 MNHNS, CDR2 SASEGT. The CDR3 length is 15 residues. V was pared by 4 bases and J by 7 bases, with 17 bases between. For the CDR3, the DNA is TGTGCCAGCAGTGTTCAGGGGATCTTAGGAAATGAGCAGTTCTTC. Residues: CASSVQGILGNEQFF.

The genes are TRBV27 and TRBJ2-5, with D perhaps TRBD2 (6 bases). CDR1 MNHEY and CDR2 SMNVEV come from the germline V gene (reference sequence). V was pared by 2 bases and J by 7 bases, with 14 bases between. The CDR3 sequence is 14 residues long. This CDR3 is CASSLNSGGATQYF. CDR3 coding DNA: TGTGCCAGCAGTTTAAATAGCGGAGGGGCGACCCAGTACTTC.

The chain has TRBV5-8 and TRBJ2-7; 10 bases line up with TRBD2. V lost 4 bases and J lost 6; bases outside the gene matches: 7. The CDR3 runs to 14 residues. Germline V CDR1 and CDR2: SGHTS, YDEGEE. The CDR3, as DNA: TGTGCCAGCAGCGTAAGCGGGAGGGCCGGCGAGCAGTACTTC. Its protein product is CASSVSGRAGEQYF.

The chain joins TRBV7-2 to TRBJ2-7; 10 bases agree with TRBD2. Looked up from germline, CDR1 is SGHTA and CDR2 is FQGNSA. The CDR3 extends over 14 amino acids. The J segment lost 2 bases and the V segment lost 6 bases, leaving 4 bases of the junction unmatched. The CDR3: CASRPTSGAYEQYF. CDR3 in DNA: TGTGCCAGCAGACCCACTAGCGGGGCCTACGAGCAGTACTTC. The full variable domain, with the rest looked up from reference TRBV7-2 and TRBJ2-7, is GAGVSQSPSNKVTEKGKDVELRCDPISGHTALYWYRQSLGQGLEFLIYFQGNSAPDKSGLPSDRFSAERTGGSVSTLTIQRTQQEDSAVYLCASRPTSGAYEQYFGPGTRLTVT.

This clone was counted only a few times. This chain links TRBV4-1 with TRBJ2-7, with TRBD1 matching over 12 bases. Germline CDR1 MGHRA, CDR2 YSYEKL. The CDR3 spans 17 residues. The V gene end was trimmed by 2 bases and the J gene end by 5 bases; junction bases not matched to a gene: 10. The CDR3 nucleotides are TGCGCCAGCAGCCAAACCGACCTTGGGACAGGGGGCCACGAGCAGTACTTC. It is translated as CASSQTDLGTGGHEQYF.

The chain recombines TRBV6-1 with TRBJ2-5; D is possibly TRBD2 (6 bases). Trimming shortened V by 0 bases and J by 6 bases, and 14 bases separated the two germline ends. The CDR3 spans 15 residues. Per germline, CDR1 MNHNS and CDR2 SASEGT. The CDR3 spells CASSEALGGRQTQYF. For the CDR3, the DNA is TGTGCCAGCAGTGAAGCGCTAGGAGGGCGACAGACCCAGTACTTC.

This chain connects TRBV13 to TRBJ2-7; TRBD1 is a possible D gene (5 bases). CDR1 is PRHDT and CDR2 is FYEKMQ in the germline V gene (reference sequence). This CDR3 comprises 11 residues. The V and J ends lost 5 bases and 7 bases respectively, with 9 bases between them. In DNA form, the CDR3 reads TGTGCCAGCAGCCGACAGTTGGAGCAGTACTTC. It is translated as CASSRQLEQYF.

V and J are TRBV28 and TRBJ2-1; D not certain. Germline CDR1 MDHEN, CDR2 SYDVKM. V dropped 6 bases and J dropped 4 bases, with 13 bases sitting between them. The CDR3 loop spans 14 amino acids. The CDR3 coding sequence is TGTGCCAGCAGCCAGTGGGCCAGTTACAATGAGCAGTTCTTC. It encodes CASSQWASYNEQFF. The whole variable domain, filled in from reference TRBV28 and TRBJ2-1, reads DVKVTQSSRYLVKRTGEKVFLECVQDMDHENMFWYRQDPGLGLRLIYFSYDVKMKEKGDIPEGYSVSREKKERFSLILESASTNQTSMYLCASSQWASYNEQFFGPGTRLTVL.

With respect to this clone: At one end, the junction sequence differs from germline, possibly due to a read error. The rearrangement joins TRBV7-7 to TRBJ2-1; 7 bases fit TRBD1. Germline CDR1 SSHAT, CDR2 FNYEAQ (reference sequence). This CDR3 comprises 16 residues. CDR3 sequence (DNA): TGTGCTAGCAGCTTAGCCACAGGGGCGCGGGTCAATGAGCAGTTCTTC. Translating it yields CASSLATGARVNEQFF. The entire variable domain, with the rest obtained from reference TRBV7-7 and TRBJ2-1, is as follows: GAGVSQSPRYKVTKRGQDVTLRCDPISSHATLYWYQQALGQGPEFLTYFNYEAQPDKSGLPSDRFSAERPEGSISTLTIQRTEQRDSAMYRCASSLATGARVNEQFFGPGTRLTVL.

This chain uses TRBV6-5 with TRBJ2-7; TRBD2 is a possible D gene (6 bases). Trimming cost V 2 bases and J 5 bases, with 13 bases left between them. The germline V gene encodes CDR1 MNHEY and CDR2 SVGAGI. The CDR3 is 14 amino acids. CDR3 sequence: CASSYVGGLDEQYF. The CDR3 nucleotides are TGTGCCAGCAGTTACGTCGGGGGACTGGACGAGCAGTACTTC.

The CDR3 region is CASRGDSSYEQYF. In DNA form, the CDR3 reads TGTGCCAGCAGGGGGGACTCATCCTACGAGCAGTACTTC. The rearrangement links TRBV27 to TRBJ2-7, with D tentatively TRBD2 (6 bases). V lost 6 bases to trimming and J lost 1 base, with 10 bases between them. Germline lookup yields CDR1 MNHEY and CDR2 SMNVEV (reference sequence). There are 13 residues in the CDR3.

The rearrangement links TRBV30 to TRBJ2-3; 7 bases match TRBD2. CDR1 GTSNPN and CDR2 SVGIG come from the germline V gene (reference sequence). This CDR3 is 13 amino acids long. Trimming took 3 bases from V and 5 from J; bases not matched to a gene: 5. Here the CDR3 DNA reads TGTGCCTGGAGGGGGAGGGCGAGAGATACGCAGTATTTT. Amino acid sequence: CAWRGRARDTQYF.

The rearrangement joins TRBV28 to TRBJ2-7; 11 bases agree with TRBD2. Germline assignment: CDR1 MDHEN and CDR2 SYDVKM. The CDR3 spans 15 residues. With 6 bases clipped from V and 7 bases from J, the junction kept 11 bases outside the gene matches. The CDR3 protein is CASSHYFSGRVEQYF. In DNA, the CDR3 is TGTGCCAGCAGCCACTATTTTAGCGGGAGGGTTGAGCAGTACTTC.